This TCR beta chain is from a study of blood T cell repertoires in COVID-19. Germline V gene sequence: CDR1 MNHEY, CDR2 SVGAGI. V trimming: 5 bases; J trimming: 13 bases; junction bases outside the gene matches: 14. The CDR3 loop spans 15 amino acids. This clone was picked up one time. The protocol was immunoSEQ multiplex PCR, while the TCRdb copy is restricted to in-frame clones and leaves out a portion. This table has roughly 320,000 clones, over 75% appearing once. This TCR came from a man aged 30 to 39 who had recovered from COVID-19. J is TRBJ1-6 and V is TRBV6-5, with 7 bases lining up with TRBD1. Sequenced material: PBMCs or T cells enriched from blood (not recorded which). CDR3 region: CASSPQGGPIFPLHF. In nucleotides, the CDR3 is TGTGCCAGCAGTCCCCAGGGGGGACCCATATTCCCCCTCCACTTT.